The 4 T cell receptor beta chains listed next were all sequenced from one sample in a study of T cells in women clearing cervical HPV infection. Clones were sequenced by immunoSEQ multiplex PCR, and TCRdb holds only the in-frame ones, with some missing. The listing records tens of thousands of clones. The specimen was blood buffy coat. The receptor set was obtained from a woman between 18 and 75 years old with a cervical HPV16 infection that either progressed to CIN3+ or cleared (not recorded which).

As for this clone: The CDR3 end lies 3 residues beyond the end of the read and is filled in from the germline J gene. The chain combines TRBV6-1 with TRBJ1-2; D is unresolved. Germline assignment: CDR1 MNHNS and CDR2 SASEGT. This CDR3 has 13 amino acids. CDR3 sequence: CASSGRLDRGYTF. The CDR3 DNA, read in part, is TGTGCCAGCAGTGGCAGGCTGGATCGGGGC.

Remarks on this clone: Coverage ceases 3 residues before the CDR3 finishes, and the germline J gene fills in the end. The rearrangement joins TRBV5-1 to TRBJ2-1, with TRBD1 identical over 7 bases. The ends lost 0 bases at V and 7 bases at J; junction bases unmatched: 7. CDR3 length: 15 residues. Germline loops: CDR1 SGHRS, CDR2 YFSETQ. The chain's CDR3 is CASSLGQGDVNEQFF. The sequenced part of the CDR3 DNA is TGCGCCAGCAGCTTGGGACAGGGCGACGTGAATGAG.

A note on this clone: The CDR3 end is not reached by the read, which stops 3 residues before it; the germline J gene fills it in. The chain carries TRBV10-3 and TRBJ2-1; 11 bases match TRBD2. The CDR3 is 16 amino acids. In germline, CDR1 is ENHRY, CDR2 SYGVKD. The junction had 2 bases not matched to a gene; V was cut back by 0 bases and J by 4 bases. The CDR3 region is CAISESTSGMYNEQFF. The CDR3 DNA, read in part, is TGTGCCATCAGTGAGTCGACTAGCGGGATGTACAATGAG.

As concerns this clone: Sequencing ends 3 residues short of the CDR3 end; the germline J gene provides the rest. The chain has TRBV7-8 and TRBJ1-3; D might be TRBD1 (6 bases). CDR3 length: 17 residues. V shed 2 bases and J shed 2 bases, with 16 bases lying between them. The V gene's germline CDR1 is SGHVS and CDR2 FQNEAQ. CDR3 residues: CASSLLARGGAGNTIYF. Partial CDR3 DNA: TGTGCCAGCAGCTTACTCGCCCGTGGGGGCGCTGGAAACACC.